This entry describes one T cell receptor beta chain. Its specificity is unknown. The data belong to a study of post-analysis software for immune sequencing data. Findings and caveats of the study: The five TRBV segments detected at higher frequency in patients than in controls included TRBV5-6, TRBV5-1 and TRBV20-1.

Germline V gives CDR1 MNHEY, CDR2 SVGEGT. The length of the CDR3 is 17 residues. Trimming took 6 bases from V and 0 from J, leaving 15 bases between them. The library was made from cDNA and included unique molecular identifiers. TCRdb called the PCR reads again in MiXCR, with one record for every CDR3 protein. The sample has approximately 730,000 distinct CDR3 sequences, about 45% seen once; the top ten hold approximately 5%. Sequenced material: blood. The chain couples TRBV6-2 or TRBV6-3 to TRBJ2-6; the D is unclear. This receptor was taken from a girl aged 10 to 17 with multiple sclerosis. The CDR3 here is CASSPQRVGSGANVLTF. CDR3 nucleotides: TGTGCCAGCAGCCCTCAAAGAGTCGGCTCTGGGGCCAACGTCCTGACTTTC.